This TCR beta chain was obtained from a study of T cells in Graves' hyperthyroidism and ophthalmopathy. Details on this clonotype: The limits of the CDR3 on the DNA are not certain, so only TCRdb's listed CDR3 is given.

Amplified regions were TCR beta CDR3 sequences from RNA transcripts. The HTBI primer set drove a first-round RT-PCR of the TCR CDR3. TCRdb re-called the multiplex PCR reads with MiXCR, one entry per CDR3 protein. This table holds around 250,000 distinct CDR3 sequences, about 15% found once. The CDR3 has 21 amino acids, counting both end residues. The sequencing sample was made of blood. The chain carries TRBV12-3 or TRBV12-4 and TRBJ2-7; the table's D call, TRBD2, was not checked against the DNA. This sequence originates from a woman aged 40-49 years with Graves' hyperthyroidism that later progressed to Graves' ophthalmopathy. The CDR3 loop is CASTNQTSMYLCASGNYEQYF.